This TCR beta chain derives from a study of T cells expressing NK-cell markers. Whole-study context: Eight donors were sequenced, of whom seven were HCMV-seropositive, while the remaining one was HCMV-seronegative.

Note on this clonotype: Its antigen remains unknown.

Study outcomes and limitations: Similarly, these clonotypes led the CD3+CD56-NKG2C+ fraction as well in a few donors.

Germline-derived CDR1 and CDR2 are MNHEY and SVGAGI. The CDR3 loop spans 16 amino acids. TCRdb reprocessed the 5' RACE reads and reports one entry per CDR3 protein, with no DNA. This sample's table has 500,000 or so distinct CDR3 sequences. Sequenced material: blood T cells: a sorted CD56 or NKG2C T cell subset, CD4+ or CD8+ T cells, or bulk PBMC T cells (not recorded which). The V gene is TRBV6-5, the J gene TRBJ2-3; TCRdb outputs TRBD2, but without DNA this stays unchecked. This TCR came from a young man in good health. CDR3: CASSYPLAGTRDTQYF.